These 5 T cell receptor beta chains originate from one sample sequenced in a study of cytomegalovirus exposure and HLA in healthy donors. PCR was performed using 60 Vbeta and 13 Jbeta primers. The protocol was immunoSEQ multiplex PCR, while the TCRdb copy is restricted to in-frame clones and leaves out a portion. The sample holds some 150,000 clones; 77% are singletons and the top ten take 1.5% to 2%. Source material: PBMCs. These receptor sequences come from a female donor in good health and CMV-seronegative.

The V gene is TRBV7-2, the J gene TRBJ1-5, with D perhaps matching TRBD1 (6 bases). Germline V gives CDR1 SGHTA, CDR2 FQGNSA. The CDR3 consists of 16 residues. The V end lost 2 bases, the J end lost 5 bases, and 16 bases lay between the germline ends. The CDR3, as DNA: TGTGCCAGCAGCTTAAGGGGGACGGGACCCTATCAGCCCCAGCATTTT. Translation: CASSLRGTGPYQPQHF.

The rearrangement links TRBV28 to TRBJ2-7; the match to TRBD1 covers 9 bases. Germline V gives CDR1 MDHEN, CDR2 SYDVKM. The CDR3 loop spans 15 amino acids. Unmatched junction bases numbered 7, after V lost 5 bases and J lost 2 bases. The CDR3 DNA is TGTGCCAGCAGTCTCGGTGGGGACAGGGCCTACGAGCAGTACTTC. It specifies CASSLGGDRAYEQYF. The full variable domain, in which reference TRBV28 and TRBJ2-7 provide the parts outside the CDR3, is DVKVTQSSRYLVKRTGEKVFLECVQDMDHENMFWYRQDPGLGLRLIYFSYDVKMKEKGDIPEGYSVSREKKERFSLILESASTNQTSMYLCASSLGGDRAYEQYFGPGTRLTVT.

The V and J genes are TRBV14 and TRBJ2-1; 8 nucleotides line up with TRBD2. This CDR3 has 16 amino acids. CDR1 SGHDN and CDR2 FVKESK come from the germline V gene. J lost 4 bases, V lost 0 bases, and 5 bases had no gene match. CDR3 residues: CASSQESGGFYNEQFF. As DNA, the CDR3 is TGTGCCAGCAGCCAAGAAAGCGGGGGCTTTTACAATGAGCAGTTCTTC.

The CDR3 here is CASGPPISGANVLTF. The CDR3 DNA reads as TGTGCTAGTGGTCCCCCCATCTCTGGGGCCAACGTCCTGACTTTC. The V gene is TRBV12-5, the J gene TRBJ2-6; D is uncertain. CDR1 and CDR2 (germline): LGHNT, FRNRAP. Trimming took off 5 bases at V and 0 bases at J, with 8 bases between the two ends. The CDR3 has 15 amino acids.

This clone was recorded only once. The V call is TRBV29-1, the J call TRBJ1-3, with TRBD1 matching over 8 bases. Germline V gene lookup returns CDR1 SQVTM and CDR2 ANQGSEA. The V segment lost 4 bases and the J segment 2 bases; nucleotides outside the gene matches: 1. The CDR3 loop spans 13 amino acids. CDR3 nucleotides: TGCAGCGTTGTGACAGGGGCTGGAAACACCATATATTTT. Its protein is CSVVTGAGNTIYF.